The 28 T cell receptor beta chains reported below all come from one sample, sequenced in a study of graft-versus-host responses after intestinal transplantation. Which antigens these TCRs recognize remains unknown. TCRdb's copy holds only in-frame clones and misses some; the assay was immunoSEQ multiplex PCR. The sample records tens of thousands of clones, 90% being singletons. This material consisted of unstimulated CD8+ T cells sorted from spleen or lymph node cells, taken before transplant. These receptors originate from a human donor who was the organ donor for an intestinal transplant.

This chain links TRBV7-9 with TRBJ1-5, with a possible D match to TRBD1 (5 bases). This CDR3 is built from 14 residues. Trimming left V 5 bases short and J 7 bases short, with 15 bases between. Germline CDR1 is SEHNR and CDR2 is FQNEAQ (reference sequence). CDR3 nucleotides: TGTGCCAGCAGCACAGCTCTCCAGGGCCAGCCCCAGCATTTT. Protein: CASSTALQGQPQHF.

This clone was detected a few times. The DNA of the CDR3 is TGTGCCAGCAGTGACTCCGGGAGTTCACCCCTCCACTTT. Its protein is CASSDSGSSPLHF. The J gene is TRBJ1-6, the V gene TRBV6-4; D call uncertain. Trimming took 0 bases from V and 9 from J, leaving 6 bases between them. CDR1 is MRHNA, CDR2 SNTAGT, per germline. This CDR3 comprises 13 residues.

J is TRBJ1-2 and V is TRBV19; weak D call: TRBD1 (6 bases). The CDR3 extends over 17 amino acids. Per the germline V gene, CDR1 is LNHDA and CDR2 is SQIVND (reference sequence). The ends were cut back, 3 bases at V and 3 bases at J, with 20 bases in the middle. The CDR3 DNA follows: TGTGCCAGTAGTATTGGACAGACCCACCTCTCCTACTATGGCTACACCTTC. This codes for CASSIGQTHLSYYGYTF. The full variable domain, with the rest looked up from reference TRBV19 and TRBJ1-2, is DGGITQSPKYLFRKEGQNVTLSCEQNLNHDAMYWYRQDPGQGLRLIYYSQIVNDFQKGDIAEGYSVSREKKESFPLTVTSAQKNPTAFYLCASSIGQTHLSYYGYTFGSGTRLTVV.

The V gene is TRBV27, the J gene TRBJ2-7, with a tentative D call TRBD1 (5 bases). The germline gives CDR1 MNHEY, CDR2 SMNVEV (reference sequence). The V and J ends lost 4 bases and 4 bases respectively, with 11 bases between them. The CDR3 contains 13 residues. CDR3 sequence (DNA): TGTGCCAGCAGTTCGGCAGGGCCGTACGAGCAGTACGTC. This gives the protein CASSSAGPYEQYV.

The rearrangement joins TRBV7-9 to TRBJ2-3, with D tentatively TRBD2 (7 bases). Germline V lookup: CDR1 SEHNR, CDR2 FQNEAQ (reference sequence). The CDR3 totals 16 residues. V lost 3 bases to trimming and J lost 2 bases, with 15 bases between them. The CDR3 region is CASSLGGGEVTDTQYF. CDR3 sequence (DNA): TGTGCCAGCAGCTTGGGCGGGGGCGAAGTCACAGATACGCAGTATTTT.

The chain links TRBV28 to TRBJ1-1; D not resolved. The CDR3 has 15 amino acids. Germline loops: CDR1 MDHEN, CDR2 SYDVKM. V was pared by 6 bases and J by 1 base, with 15 bases between. The CDR3 DNA reads as TGTGCCAGCAGGAATCGTCGACTTACGAACACTGAAGCTTTCTTT. This translates into CASRNRRLTNTEAFF. The full variable domain, with the rest looked up from reference TRBV28 and TRBJ1-1, is DVKVTQSSRYLVKRTGEKVFLECVQDMDHENMFWYRQDPGLGLRLIYFSYDVKMKEKGDIPEGYSVSREKKERFSLILESASTNQTSMYLCASRNRRLTNTEAFFGQGTRLTVV.

This clone was detected only a few times. Mismatch with germline at one junction end may stem from a read error. The chain is built from TRBV7-9 and TRBJ2-3; D gene unclear. This CDR3 has 9 residues. The germline gives CDR1 SEHNR, CDR2 FQNEAQ (reference sequence). CDR3 coding DNA: TGTGCCAGCAGCCCAAGTACGGTATTT. Translating it yields CASSPSTVF.

The chain is built from TRBV6-6 and TRBJ1-3, with 8 bases identical to TRBD1. Trimming removed 11 bases from V and 4 bases from J; junction bases left unmatched: 4. Germline V lookup: CDR1 MNHNY, CDR2 SVGAGI (reference sequence). CDR3 size: 12 residues. The CDR3 is CAGQGAGNTIYF. CDR3 DNA: TGTGCCGGTCAGGGGGCAGGAAACACCATATATTTT.

This clone was recorded only once. The chain links TRBV27 to TRBJ2-2; tentative D call: TRBD1 (5 bases). Deletions cut 10 bases from V and 5 bases from J, with 11 bases between. Germline lookup yields CDR1 MNHEY and CDR2 SMNVEV (reference sequence). The CDR3 runs to 12 residues. The CDR3 protein is CATLRDTGELFF. CDR3 bases: TGTGCCACCCTCAGGGATACCGGGGAGCTGTTTTTT.

CDR3 nucleotides: TGTGCCAGCAGTGTTGTAGCGGGTCAGACCGGGGAGCTGTTTTTT. This gives the protein CASSVVAGQTGELFF. This chain links TRBV6-4 with TRBJ2-2; TRBD2 matches at 7 bases. Trimming removed 4 bases from V and 5 bases from J; junction bases left unmatched: 7. Germline V CDR1 and CDR2: MRHNA, SNTAGT. CDR3 length: 15 residues.

A note on this clone: One end of the junction is discordant with germline, which a read error may explain. This chain uses TRBV7-7 with TRBJ1-3; 7 bases map to TRBD1. CDR3 length: 16 residues. Germline V CDR1 and CDR2: SSHAT, FNYEAQ (reference sequence). For the CDR3, the DNA is TGTGCTAGCAGCCCTGGACAGGTTTACTCTGGAAACACCATATATTTT. Protein product: CASSPGQVYSGNTIYF.

CDR3 coding DNA: TGTGCCAGCAGATCTCAGGGGTACACTGAAGCTTTCTTT. It encodes CASRSQGYTEAFF. This chain connects TRBV28 to TRBJ1-1; tentatively, D is TRBD1 (6 bases). Germline assignment: CDR1 MDHEN and CDR2 SYDVKM. Trimming took 6 bases from V and 3 from J, leaving 11 bases between them. The CDR3 has 13 residues. The variable domain in full, completed from reference TRBV28 and TRBJ1-1, reads DVKVTQSSRYLVKRTGEKVFLECVQDMDHENMFWYRQDPGLGLRLIYFSYDVKMKEKGDIPEGYSVSREKKERFSLILESASTNQTSMYLCASRSQGYTEAFFGQGTRLTVV.

This sequence joins TRBV6-1 and TRBJ2-7; a weak D match, TRBD1 (6 bases). This CDR3 region has 17 residues. Per the germline V gene, CDR1 is MNHNS and CDR2 is SASEGT. Between the trimmed V and J ends, which lost 3 bases and 3 bases, there was a span of 21 bases. CDR3 DNA sequence: TGTGCCAGCAGTGATGGTGGGCACAGGGTGGTTGGCTACGAGCAGTACGTC. This sequence encodes CASSDGGHRVVGYEQYV.

This rearrangement joins TRBV29-1 to TRBJ1-2; a weak D match, TRBD1 (6 bases). CDR1 and CDR2 from the germline V gene are SQVTM and ANQGSEA. The CDR3 covers 13 residues. V lost 6 bases, J lost 4 bases, and 15 bases lay in between. The CDR3 loop reads CSVVIQGPYGYTF. The CDR3 bases are TGCAGCGTCGTAATACAGGGACCCTATGGCTACACCTTC. The variable domain in full, with the rest retrieved from reference TRBV29-1 and TRBJ1-2, is SAVISQKPSRDICQRGTSLTIQCQVDSQVTMMFWYRQQPGQSLTLIATANQGSEATYESGFVIDKFPISRPNLTFSTLTVSNMSPEDSSIYLCSVVIQGPYGYTFGSGTRLTVV.

Here the CDR3 DNA reads TGTGCCAGCAGCTTAGTCCGGAGCTCTGGAAACACCATATATTTT. Translation gives CASSLVRSSGNTIYF. The chain couples TRBV11-2 to TRBJ1-3; D is undetermined. V was cut by 1 base and J by 0 bases, with 7 bases left in between. The CDR3 is 15 residues long. Germline V gives CDR1 SGHAT, CDR2 FQNNGV.

V is TRBV7-2 and J is TRBJ2-3; TRBD2 aligns across 12 bases. J gave up 5 bases and V 1 base, and 10 bases lay outside the gene matches. This CDR3 spans 18 amino acids. Germline assignment: CDR1 SGHTA and CDR2 FQGNSA. DNA for the CDR3: TGTGCCAGCAGCTTAGTAACCCTAGCGGGGGGGCCAGGAGATACGCAGTATTTT. This sequence encodes CASSLVTLAGGPGDTQYF.

This chain links TRBV2 with TRBJ2-3; D possibly corresponds to TRBD2 (7 bases). V lost 3 bases and J 4 bases, leaving 14 bases between the germline ends. The CDR3 totals 15 residues. Germline loops: CDR1 SNHLY, CDR2 FYNNEI. CDR3 sequence reads: CASSDPRGGADTQYF. The CDR3 DNA is TGTGCCAGCAGTGACCCACGCGGGGGCGCAGATACGCAGTATTTT.

The chain has TRBV13 and TRBJ2-7; D might be TRBD2 (5 bases). The CDR3 consists of 14 residues. Germline assignment: CDR1 PRHDT and CDR2 FYEKMQ (reference sequence). V lost 2 bases and J 4 bases, leaving 12 bases between the germline ends. CDR3: CASSLRTGSYEQYV. For the CDR3, the DNA is TGTGCCAGCAGCTTAAGGACGGGGAGTTACGAGCAGTACGTC.

In this sample, this clone turned up once. The V gene is TRBV6-5, the J gene TRBJ2-2; D not resolved. The CDR3 extends over 14 amino acids. Trimming took 0 bases from V and 7 from J, leaving 9 bases between them. Per the germline V gene, CDR1 is MNHEY and CDR2 is SVGAGI. CDR3 loop: CASSYSNLDGELFF. CDR3 DNA sequence: TGTGCCAGCAGTTACTCGAACTTAGACGGGGAGCTGTTTTTT.

The chain carries TRBV25-1 and TRBJ2-5; the D gene is possibly TRBD2 (6 bases). Between the trimmed V and J ends, which lost 6 bases and 4 bases, there was a span of 9 bases. The germline V gene encodes CDR1 MGHDK and CDR2 SYGVNS. This CDR3 has 12 amino acids. The DNA for the CDR3 is TGTGCCAGCAGGAGGGGAGGAGAGACCCAGTACTTC. The encoded protein is CASRRGGETQYF.

Sample share makes this clone medium-sized (0.01 to 0.1%). The gene calls are TRBV12-5 and TRBJ2-5; D call uncertain. CDR1 and CDR2 from the germline V gene are LGHNT and FRNRAP. Trimming shortened V by 0 bases and J by 2 bases, and 10 bases separated the two germline ends. This CDR3 comprises 15 residues. The CDR3 nucleotides read TGTGCTAGTGGTTTGGTTTTGGCAGAACAAGAGACCCAGTACTTC. Protein sequence: CASGLVLAEQETQYF.

The J gene is TRBJ2-5, the V gene TRBV6-1; 8 bases are a match to TRBD1. Germline loops: CDR1 MNHNS, CDR2 SASEGT. The V gene end was trimmed by 3 bases and the J gene end by 0 bases; junction bases not matched to a gene: 3. The CDR3 is made up of 15 amino acids. The CDR3 protein is CASSDWDRYQETQYF. The CDR3 DNA reads TGTGCCAGCAGTGATTGGGACAGGTACCAAGAGACCCAGTACTTC.

V and J are TRBV7-8 and TRBJ1-1, with TRBD1 identical over 7 bases. The trim removed 8 bases at V and 11 bases at J, leaving 11 bases unmatched. The CDR3 loop spans 12 amino acids. The germline V gene has CDR1 SGHVS and CDR2 FQNEAQ. The CDR3 DNA sequence: TGTGCCAGCGGCCCGCGGGACAGCCTTGCTTTCTTT. Its translation is CASGPRDSLAFF.

The V and J genes are TRBV5-4 and TRBJ2-3; the match to TRBD2 covers 7 bases. Germline loops: CDR1 SGHNT, CDR2 YYREEE (reference sequence). The ends lost 4 bases at V and 0 bases at J; junction bases unmatched: 11. This CDR3 contains 17 residues. CDR3 in DNA: TGTGCCAGCAGCCAAGATTTTTCGCGGGGGAGCACAGATACGCAGTATTTT. Its protein is CASSQDFSRGSTDTQYF.

The chain links TRBV7-6 to TRBJ2-5, with 13 bases aligning to TRBD2. Germline values: CDR1 SGHVS, CDR2 FNYEAQ. The CDR3 length is 15 residues. The J segment lost 4 bases and the V segment lost 5 bases, leaving 4 bases of the junction unmatched. The DNA for the CDR3 is TGTGCCAGCAGCCCATGGACTAGCGGGGGAGAGACCCAGTACTTC. This codes for CASSPWTSGGETQYF.

The chain is built from TRBV7-6 and TRBJ2-1; TRBD1 agrees at 7 bases. The CDR3 sequence is 18 residues long. V shed 1 base, J shed 0 bases, and the junction held 9 bases outside the gene matches. Germline assignment: CDR1 SGHVS and CDR2 FNYEAQ. CDR3 residues: CASSLGQGEAPSYNEQFF. The CDR3 DNA sequence: TGTGCCAGCAGCTTAGGACAGGGAGAGGCCCCCTCCTACAATGAGCAGTTCTTC.

Worth noting for this clone: Other nucleotide sequences from this sample produce the same CDR3. The rearrangement links TRBV4-2 to TRBJ1-2; a possible D gene is TRBD1 (5 bases). Germline V gene sequence: CDR1 LGHNA, CDR2 YNFKEQ. The V end lost 0 bases, the J end lost 4 bases, and 9 bases lay between the germline ends. The CDR3 length is 14 residues. CDR3 sequence reads: CASSQEGQGYGYTF. In nucleotides, the CDR3 is TGTGCCAGCAGCCAAGAAGGCCAGGGCTATGGCTACACCTTC.

The CDR3 region is CATSRDQGTGDGYTF. CDR3 DNA sequence: TGTGCCACCAGCAGAGATCAAGGGACAGGGGATGGCTACACCTTC. This rearrangement joins TRBV15 to TRBJ1-2, with 10 bases aligning to TRBD1. The CDR3 runs 15 residues. V gave up 0 bases and J gave up 6 bases; unmatched junction bases: 4. In germline, CDR1 is LNHNV, CDR2 YYDKDF (reference sequence).